This T cell receptor beta chain was recovered during a study of blood T cells in healthy people across ages. A second PCR, run for roughly 7 to 12 cycles, used a sample-barcoded 5' primer plus a J-beta primer mix. One entry per CDR3 protein, called by TCRdb with MiXCR from the 5' RACE reads. The sample includes over 950,000 distinct CDR3 sequences, around two fifths of them seen just once. The sample holds a few counts of this clonotype. V was cut by 6 bases and J by 1 base, with 15 bases left in between. Germline V gene lookup returns CDR1 SGHRS and CDR2 YFSETQ. This CDR3 has 15 amino acids. Sequenced material: blood. V is TRBV5-1 and J is TRBJ2-3; D is uncertain. The TCR originated in a young man in good health. CDR3 nucleotides: TGCGCCAGCACCCGGTGGGTAGTTGGCACAGATACGCAGTATTTT. Protein sequence: CASTRWVVGTDTQYF.